The clone carrying this TCR beta chain was seen a handful of times. Being one base from a much bigger clone, this may be a read error. This CDR3 comprises 16 residues. The V end was cut by 4 bases, the J end by 3 bases, with 19 bases between. Germline-derived CDR1 and CDR2 are MNHEY and SMNVEV (reference sequence). The data stem from a study of low-dose radiotherapy and immunotherapy resistance in tumors. Whole-study context: Intravenously given cyclophosphamide 200 mg/m2 followed a two-week schedule that placed each dose one day before radiation and immunotherapy.

Time point specified: after trial treatment. Regarding treatment: LDRT plus nivolumab, ipilimumab, low-dose cyclophosphamide and aspirin (RACIN trial). Donors, who were enrolled in a single-arm phase I dose-escalation trial, received nivolumab, ipilimumab, aspirin, low-dose cyclophosphamide and low-dose radiotherapy. Both TCRalpha and TCRbeta chains were reverse transcribed with V-gene-specific primers. Amplification of TCRs used a constant-region primer and V-primer adapter for approximately 19 PCR cycles. Isolated mRNA underwent amplification by in vitro transcription. TCRdb redid the calling of the reads with MiXCR, one entry per CDR3 protein. The data contain nearly 60,000 distinct CDR3 sequences, about a quarter of them singletons.

The TCR comes from a male donor with prostate cancer. V and J are TRBV27 and TRBJ2-7; D is perhaps TRBD1 (6 bases). The sequencing here drew on PBMCs, taken after low-dose radiotherapy plus immunotherapy. CDR3 sequence: CASSCSEGEEVYEQYF. Here the CDR3 DNA reads TGTGCCAGCAGTTGCTCCGAGGGGGAAGAGGTCTACGAGCAGTACTTC.